Listed below are T cell receptor beta chains from one sample, sequenced in a study of technical replicates of blood from several donors. Clones were read by immunoSEQ multiplex PCR, and TCRdb kept only the in-frame ones, dropping some. The sample yields tens of thousands of clones, around 86% seen once. The sequenced sample was PBMCs. The origin of the receptors is a human donor in good health. Some clones in this sample may be carry-over from other donors' samples. The CDR3 runs from the conserved cysteine through the conserved F or W. Fields, in order: D gene, V gene, J gene, clone size, CDR3 DNA, CDR3 protein. A D gene is named only where the DNA matches it firmly. Clone sizes are given selectively: once, few, many, or a class where the clone is expanded.

>-|TRBV18|TRBJ1-1|-
TGTGCCAGCTCACCATTCGGGGAGGGTGACGCTTTCTTT
CASSPFGEGDAFF
>-|TRBV4-1|TRBJ1-2|-
TGCGCCAGCAGCCAAGAGGGCAGGGATCCCAGCCCAAAGAGATATGGCTACACCTTC
CASSQEGRDPSPKRYGYTF
>-|TRBV27|TRBJ1-2|-
TGTGCCAGCAGTTCAAGTCTTGGGCCTAACTATGGCTACACCTTC
CASSSSLGPNYGYTF
>-|TRBV5-1|TRBJ2-7|-
TGCGCCAGCAAAGACAGTACCTACGAGCAGTACTTC
CASKDSTYEQYF
>-|TRBV7-6|TRBJ1-2|-
TGTGCCAGCAGCTTATCGGCGGGTGTCGATGGCTACACCTTC
CASSLSAGVDGYTF
>-|TRBV7-2|TRBJ2-7|-
TGTGCCAGCAGCTTAGGCCCGAGGTCGGGCGAGCAGTACTTC
CASSLGPRSGEQYF
>TRBD1|TRBV30|TRBJ2-7|-
TGTGCCTGGATCCGGACAGGAGCCTACGAGCAGTACTTC
CAWIRTGAYEQYF
>TRBD1|TRBV6-5|TRBJ1-3|-
TGTGCCAGCAGTCTACAGGGGTCGGCTGGAAACACCATATATTTT
CASSLQGSAGNTIYF
>-|TRBV7-2|TRBJ2-1|-
TGTGCCAGCAGCTTAAGACAGGCGTACAACGAGCAGTTCTTC
CASSLRQAYNEQFF
>TRBD2|TRBV10-3|TRBJ2-4|once
TGTGCCATCAGTGAGTCCGGACTAGCTCCCGAGCTAGCCAAAAACATTCAGTACTTC
CAISESGLAPELAKNIQYF
>-|TRBV30|TRBJ1-1|-
TGTGCCTCGAACCCAGGTTTCATGAACACTGAAGCTTTCTTT
CASNPGFMNTEAFF
>-|TRBV30|TRBJ2-3|few
TGTGCCTGGAGTGTACCCCTAGCGACCACAGATACGCAGTATTTT
CAWSVPLATTDTQYF
>-|TRBV29-1|TRBJ1-1|-
TGCAGCGTTGAAATAGCCGCTGGGACTGAAGCTTTCTTT
CSVEIAAGTEAFF
>TRBD1|TRBV27|TRBJ1-2|-
TGTGCCAGCAGTCCAGGACAGGCCAACTATGGCTACACCTTC
CASSPGQANYGYTF
>-|TRBV4-3|TRBJ1-4|-
TGCGCCAGCAGCCGAACAGGGAAGGTTTCTAATGAAAAACTGTTTTTT
CASSRTGKVSNEKLFF
>TRBD1|TRBV19|TRBJ1-1|once
TGTGCCAGCTATCTGACAGGGGCGAACACTGAAGCTTTCTTT
CASYLTGANTEAFF
>-|TRBV27|TRBJ2-7|-
TGTGCCAGCAATACTTCCTACGAGCAGTACTTC
CASNTSYEQYF
>-|TRBV2|TRBJ1-1|once
TGTGCCAGCGGGTCCGGGAGAAACACTGAAGCTTTCTTT
CASGSGRNTEAFF
>TRBD1|TRBV2|TRBJ2-3|-
TGTGCCAGCGGGCGGGGACAGGAGGGCGCAGATACGCAGTATTTT
CASGRGQEGADTQYF
>-|TRBV7-9|TRBJ2-2|-
TGTGCCAGCAGCTCGGACACCCACACCGGGGAGCTGTTTTTT
CASSSDTHTGELFF
>TRBD2|TRBV7-9|TRBJ2-3|-
TGTGCCAGCAGCTTAGGGGGACTAGCGGGTCTCACAGATACGCAGTATTTT
CASSLGGLAGLTDTQYF
>-|TRBV4-1|TRBJ2-7|-
TGCGCCAGCAGCCAAGAAAACAGGGCCACCTCCTACGAGCAGTACTTC
CASSQENRATSYEQYF
>TRBD2|TRBV7-3|TRBJ2-1|-
TGTGCCAGCAGCTTAACGGGGACTAGCGGGGGGGCAACTGAGCAGTTCTTC
CASSLTGTSGGATEQFF